The T cell receptor (beta chain) described here comes from a study of post-analysis software for immune sequencing data. Study information: As for disease course, relapsing-remitting, secondary progressive and progressive-relapsing multiple sclerosis were all included. Study-wide points: Compared with controls, patients had more of roughly 5 TRBV segments, including TRBV5-6, TRBV5-1 and TRBV20-1. Relative to controls, patients with multiple sclerosis showed significantly lower normalized Chao1 diversity. Samples sharing a preparation batch grouped tightly together when assessed by F measure.

The CDR3 length is 16 residues. The V gene lost 5 bases and the J gene lost 0 bases, with 16 bases spanning the gap. Germline CDR1 MDHEN, CDR2 SYDVKM. Details on this clonotype: What it binds is unknown.

TCR beta libraries were prepared from cDNA with unique molecular identifiers. TCRdb passed the PCR reads through MiXCR, listing each CDR3 protein once. This sample has more than 450,000 distinct CDR3 sequences, with around 34% found just once. This chain uses TRBV28 with TRBJ1-1, with D possibly being TRBD1 (6 bases). The source of this sequence is a girl aged 2-17 years with multiple sclerosis. Sequences were obtained from blood. The CDR3 reads CASSEQDSEMNTEAFF. In DNA, the CDR3 is TGTGCCAGCAGTGAACAGGACAGTGAAATGAACACTGAAGCTTTCTTT.